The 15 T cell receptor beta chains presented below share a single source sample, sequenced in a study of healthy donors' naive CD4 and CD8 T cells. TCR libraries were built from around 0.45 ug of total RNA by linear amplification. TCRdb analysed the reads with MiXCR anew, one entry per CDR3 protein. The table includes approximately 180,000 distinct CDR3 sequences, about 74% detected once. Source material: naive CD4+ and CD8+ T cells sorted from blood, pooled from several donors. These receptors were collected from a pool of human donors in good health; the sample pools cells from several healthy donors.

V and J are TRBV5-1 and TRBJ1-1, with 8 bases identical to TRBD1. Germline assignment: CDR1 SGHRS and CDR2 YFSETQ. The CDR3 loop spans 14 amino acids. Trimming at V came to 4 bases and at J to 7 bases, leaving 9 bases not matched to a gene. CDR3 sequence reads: CASSGGQVGGEAFF. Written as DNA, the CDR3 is TGCGCCAGCAGCGGGGGACAGGTTGGCGGTGAAGCTTTCTTT. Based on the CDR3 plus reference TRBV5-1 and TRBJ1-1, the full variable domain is KAGVTQTPRYLIKTRGQQVTLSCSPISGHRSVSWYQQTPGQGLQFLFEYFSETQRNKGNFPGRFSGRQFSNSRSEMNVSTLELGDSALYLCASSGGQVGGEAFFGQGTRLTVV.

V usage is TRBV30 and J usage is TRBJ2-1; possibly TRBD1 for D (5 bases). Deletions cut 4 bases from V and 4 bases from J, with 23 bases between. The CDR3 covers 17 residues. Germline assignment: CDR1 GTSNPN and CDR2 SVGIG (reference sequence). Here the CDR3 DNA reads TGTGCCTGGACCCCCCGGCTGGGGCGGCACCCATACAATGAGCAGTTCTTC. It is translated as CAWTPRLGRHPYNEQFF.

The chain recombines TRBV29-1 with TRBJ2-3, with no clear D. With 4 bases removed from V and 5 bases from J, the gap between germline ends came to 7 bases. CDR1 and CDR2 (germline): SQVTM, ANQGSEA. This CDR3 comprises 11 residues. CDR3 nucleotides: TGCAGCGTTGGATTTGTAGATACGCAGTATTTT. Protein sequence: CSVGFVDTQYF.

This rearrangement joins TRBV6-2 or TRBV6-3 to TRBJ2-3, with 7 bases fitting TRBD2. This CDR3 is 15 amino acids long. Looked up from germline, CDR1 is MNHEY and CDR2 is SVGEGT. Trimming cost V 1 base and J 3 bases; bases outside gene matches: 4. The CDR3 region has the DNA TGTGCCAGCAGTTACTTTGGAGCGGGGACAGATACGCAGTATTTT. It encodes CASSYFGAGTDTQYF.

CDR3 in amino acids: CASSWALGATNEKLFF. CDR3 DNA sequence: TGTGCCAGCAGCTGGGCGCTGGGAGCAACTAATGAAAAACTGTTTTTT. The chain couples TRBV7-9 to TRBJ1-4, with D hard to call. The CDR3 totals 16 residues. CDR1 and CDR2 from the germline V gene are SEHNR and FQNEAQ (reference sequence). The V and J ends lost 4 bases and 0 bases respectively, with 12 bases between them. Using reference TRBV7-9 and TRBJ1-4 for the parts outside the CDR3, the full variable domain is DTGVSQNPRHKITKRGQNVTFRCDPISEHNRLYWYRQTLGQGPEFLTYFQNEAQLEKSRLLSDRFSAERPKGSFSTLEIQRTEQGDSAMYLCASSWALGATNEKLFFGSGTQLSVL.

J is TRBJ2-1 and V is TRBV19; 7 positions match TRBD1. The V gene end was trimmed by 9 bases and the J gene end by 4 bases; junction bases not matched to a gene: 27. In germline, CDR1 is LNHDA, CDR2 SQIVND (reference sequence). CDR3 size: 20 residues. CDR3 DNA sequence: TGTGCCAGCCGTATTAGTGGACGGCAGGGGGTGTCTATTTGGTACAATGAGCAGTTCTTC. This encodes CASRISGRQGVSIWYNEQFF.

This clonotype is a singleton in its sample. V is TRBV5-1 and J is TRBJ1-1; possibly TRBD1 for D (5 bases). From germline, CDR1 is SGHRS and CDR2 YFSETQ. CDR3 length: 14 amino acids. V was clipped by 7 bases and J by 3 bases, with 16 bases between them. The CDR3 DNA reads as TGCGCCAGCTTTGTGTCGGACAAACACACTGAAGCTTTCTTT. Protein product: CASFVSDKHTEAFF.

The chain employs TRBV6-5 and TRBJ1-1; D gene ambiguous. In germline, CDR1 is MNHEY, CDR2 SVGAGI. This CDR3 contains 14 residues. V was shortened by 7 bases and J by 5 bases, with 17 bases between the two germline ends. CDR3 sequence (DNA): TGTGCCAGCAATCGAAGTCCCAGTACGACTGAAGCTTTCTTT. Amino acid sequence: CASNRSPSTTEAFF.

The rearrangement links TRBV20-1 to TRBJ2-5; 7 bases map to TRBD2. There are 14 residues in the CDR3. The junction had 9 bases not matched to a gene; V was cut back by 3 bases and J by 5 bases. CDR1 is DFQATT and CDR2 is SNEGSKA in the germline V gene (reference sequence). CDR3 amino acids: CSASGWEGVETQYF. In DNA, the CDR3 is TGCAGTGCTAGCGGATGGGAGGGAGTGGAGACCCAGTACTTC.

In DNA, the CDR3 is TGTGCCATCAAGGACGGGACGGAGGTAGGCTACACCTTC. It encodes CAIKDGTEVGYTF. V usage is TRBV10-3 and J usage is TRBJ1-2; maybe TRBD1 (5 bases). Germline CDR1 ENHRY, CDR2 SYGVKD. Trimming removed 7 bases from V and 8 bases from J, with 17 bases in between. The length of the CDR3 is 13 residues.

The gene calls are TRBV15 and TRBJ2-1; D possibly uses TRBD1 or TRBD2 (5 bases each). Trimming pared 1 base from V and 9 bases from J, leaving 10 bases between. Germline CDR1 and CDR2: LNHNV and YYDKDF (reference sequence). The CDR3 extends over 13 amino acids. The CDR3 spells CATSRGAGTEQFF. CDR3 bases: TGTGCCACCAGCAGAGGCGCAGGGACTGAGCAGTTCTTC.

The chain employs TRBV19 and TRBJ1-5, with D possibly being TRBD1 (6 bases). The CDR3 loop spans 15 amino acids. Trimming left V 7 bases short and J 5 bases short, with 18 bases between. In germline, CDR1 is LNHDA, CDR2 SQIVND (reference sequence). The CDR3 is CASTVGAGVDQPQHF. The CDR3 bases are TGTGCCAGTACTGTGGGGGCAGGAGTCGATCAGCCCCAGCATTTT.

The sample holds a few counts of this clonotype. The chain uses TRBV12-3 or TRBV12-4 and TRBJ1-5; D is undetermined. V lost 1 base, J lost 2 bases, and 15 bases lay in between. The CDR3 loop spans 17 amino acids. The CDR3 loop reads CASSLVSGEEGNQPQHF. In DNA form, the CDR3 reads TGTGCCAGCAGTTTAGTGAGCGGGGAAGAGGGCAATCAGCCCCAGCATTTT.

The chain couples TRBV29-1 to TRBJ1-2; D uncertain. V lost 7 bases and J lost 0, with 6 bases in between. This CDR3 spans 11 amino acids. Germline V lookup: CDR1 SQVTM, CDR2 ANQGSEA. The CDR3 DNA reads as TGCAGCGCGGTATCTAACTATGGCTACACCTTC. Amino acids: CSAVSNYGYTF. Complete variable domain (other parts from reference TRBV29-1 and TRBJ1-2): SAVISQKPSRDICQRGTSLTIQCQVDSQVTMMFWYRQQPGQSLTLIATANQGSEATYESGFVIDKFPISRPNLTFSTLTVSNMSPEDSSIYLCSAVSNYGYTFGSGTRLTVV.

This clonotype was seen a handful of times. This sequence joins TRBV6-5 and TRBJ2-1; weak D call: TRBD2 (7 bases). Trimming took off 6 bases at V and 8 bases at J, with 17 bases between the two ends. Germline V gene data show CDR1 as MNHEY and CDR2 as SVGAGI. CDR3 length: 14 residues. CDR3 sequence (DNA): TGTGCCAGCAGAGGGGGGGTCCAGGTCGATGAGCAGTTCTTC. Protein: CASRGGVQVDEQFF.